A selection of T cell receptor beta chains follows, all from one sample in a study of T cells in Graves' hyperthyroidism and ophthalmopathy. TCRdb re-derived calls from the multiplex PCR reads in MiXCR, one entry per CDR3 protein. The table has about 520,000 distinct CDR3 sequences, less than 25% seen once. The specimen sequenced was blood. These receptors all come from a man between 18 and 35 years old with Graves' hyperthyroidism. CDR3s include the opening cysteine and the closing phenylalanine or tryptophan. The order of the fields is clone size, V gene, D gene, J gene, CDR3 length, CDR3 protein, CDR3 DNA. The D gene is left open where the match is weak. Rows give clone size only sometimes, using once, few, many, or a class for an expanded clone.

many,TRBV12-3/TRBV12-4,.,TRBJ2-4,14,CASSHPQGSNIQYF,TGTGCCAGCAGCCACCCACAGGGTTCAAACATTCAGTACTTC
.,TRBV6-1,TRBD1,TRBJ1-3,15,CASSGRQGFGNAIYF,TGTGCCAGCAGTGGGAGACAGGGGTTCGGAAACGCCATATATTTT
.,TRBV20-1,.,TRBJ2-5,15,CSAASPALGLETQYF,TGCAGTGCAGCCTCTCCCGCTTTGGGGCTCGAGACCCAGTACTTC
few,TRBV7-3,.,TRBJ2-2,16,CASSLTVDPNTGELFF,TGTGCCAGCAGCTTAACCGTTGACCCGAACACCGGGGAGCTGTTTTTT
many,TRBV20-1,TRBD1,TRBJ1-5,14,CSASGGNSNQPQHF,TGCAGTGCTTCAGGGGGCAATAGCAATCAGCCCCAGCATTTT
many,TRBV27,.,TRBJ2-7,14,CASSSLWDSYEQYF,TGTGCCAGCAGTTCCCTCTGGGACTCCTACGAGCAGTACTTC
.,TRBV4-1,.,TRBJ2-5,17,CASSQDRGGAYQETQYF,TGCGCCAGCAGCCAAGATAGAGGCGGGGCCTATCAAGAGACCCAGTACTTC
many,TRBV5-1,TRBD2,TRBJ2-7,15,CASSFGGARSYEQYF,TGCGCCAGCAGCTTCGGGGGGGCCAGGTCCTACGAGCAGTACTTC
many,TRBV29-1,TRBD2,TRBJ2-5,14,CSVEAGGTAGTQYF,TGCAGCGTTGAAGCGGGAGGGACCGCAGGGACCCAGTACTTC
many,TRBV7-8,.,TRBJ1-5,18,CASSTLYWRESSNQPQHF,TGTGCCAGCAGCACACTCTATTGGAGGGAGAGTAGCAATCAGCCCCAGCATTTT
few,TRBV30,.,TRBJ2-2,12,CAWGADSGELFF,TGTGCCTGGGGGGCTGACAGCGGGGAGCTGTTTTTT
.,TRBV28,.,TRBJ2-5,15,CASSPRAPTQETQYF,TGTGCCAGCAGTCCACGGGCTCCCACCCAAGAGACCCAGTACTTC
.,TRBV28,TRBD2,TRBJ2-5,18,CASSPRSGSGRRGETQYF,TGTGCCAGCAGTCCGAGGAGTGGTAGCGGGAGACGGGGAGAGACCCAGTACTTC
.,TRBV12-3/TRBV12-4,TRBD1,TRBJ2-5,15,CASSIKTGLRETQYF,TGTGCCAGCAGTATAAAGACAGGGTTGCGGGAGACCCAGTACTTC
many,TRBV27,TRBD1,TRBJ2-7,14,CASSRQGASQEQYF,TGTGCCAGCAGTCGACAGGGGGCCAGTCAGGAGCAGTACTTC
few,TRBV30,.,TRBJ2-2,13,CAWSAQGTGELFF,TGTGCCTGGAGCGCTCAGGGAACCGGGGAGCTGTTTTTT
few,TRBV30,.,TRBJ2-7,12,CAWSPGYYEQYF,TGTGCCTGGAGTCCCGGGTACTACGAGCAGTACTTC
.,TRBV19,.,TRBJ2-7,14,CASSMEDSFDEQYF,TGTGCCAGTAGTATGGAGGACAGTTTCGACGAGCAGTACTTC
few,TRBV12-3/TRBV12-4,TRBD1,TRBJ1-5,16,CASSSPGQGANQPQHF,TGTGCCAGCAGTTCCCCGGGACAGGGAGCCAATCAGCCCCAGCATTTT
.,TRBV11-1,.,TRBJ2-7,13,CASSRGDDHEQYF,TGTGCCAGCAGCAGGGGGGACGACCACGAGCAGTACTTC
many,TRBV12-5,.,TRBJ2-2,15,CASGLVRGYTGELFF,TGTGCTAGTGGTTTGGTACGAGGGTACACCGGGGAGCTGTTTTTT
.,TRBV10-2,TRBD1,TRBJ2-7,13,CASSEQGAEEQYF,TGCGCCAGCAGTGAGCAGGGGGCTGAGGAGCAGTACTTC
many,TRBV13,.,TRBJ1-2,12,CASSGSPYGYTF,TGTGCCAGCAGCGGTAGTCCGTATGGCTACACCTTC
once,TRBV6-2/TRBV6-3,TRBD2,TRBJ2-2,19,CASRRAGTSGRANTGELFF,TGTGCCAGCAGACGGGCCGGGACTAGCGGGAGAGCGAACACCGGGGAGCTGTTTTTT
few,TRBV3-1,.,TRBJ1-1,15,CASSHRQGWGTEAFF,TGTGCCAGCAGCCACCGGCAGGGCTGGGGCACTGAAGCTTTCTTT
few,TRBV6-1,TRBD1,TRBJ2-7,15,CASSPETGEGYEQYF,TGTGCCAGCAGTCCCGAAACAGGGGAAGGTTACGAGCAGTACTTC
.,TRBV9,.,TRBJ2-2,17,CASSPSPTSRGHGELFF,TGTGCCAGCAGCCCCAGCCCAACATCCAGAGGGCACGGGGAGCTGTTTTTT
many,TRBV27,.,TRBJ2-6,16,CASSSYHDSGANVLTF,TGTGCCAGCAGTTCCTATCACGATTCTGGGGCCAACGTCCTGACTTTC
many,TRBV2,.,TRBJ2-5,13,CASSDLGLQTQYF,TGTGCCAGCAGTGACCTTGGATTACAGACCCAGTACTTC
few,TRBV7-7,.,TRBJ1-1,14,CASSPLTGGGEAFF,TGTGCTAGCAGCCCCCTCACGGGGGGGGGTGAAGCTTTCTTT
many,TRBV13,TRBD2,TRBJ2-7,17,CASSLSRDGTSDYEQYF,TGTGCCAGCAGCCTCAGCAGGGACGGGACTAGCGACTACGAGCAGTACTTC
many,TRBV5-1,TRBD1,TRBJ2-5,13,CASSTDRRETQYF,TGCGCCAGCAGCACGGACAGGCGAGAGACCCAGTACTTC
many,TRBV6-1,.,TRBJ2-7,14,CASIPWVGAYEQYF,TGTGCCAGCATCCCATGGGTGGGGGCCTACGAGCAGTACTTC
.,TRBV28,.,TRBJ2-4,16,CASTLGALTSKNIQYF,TGTGCCAGCACCTTGGGGGCCCTAACCTCCAAAAACATTCAGTACTTC
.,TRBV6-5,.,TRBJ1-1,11,CASSPALEAFF,TGTGCCAGCAGTCCAGCTCTGGAAGCTTTCTTT
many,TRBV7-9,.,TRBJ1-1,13,CASLDGLNTEAFF,TGTGCCAGCCTGGACGGACTGAACACTGAAGCTTTCTTT
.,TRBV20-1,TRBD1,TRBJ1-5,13,CSADRGVNQPQHF,TGCAGTGCCGACAGGGGGGTCAATCAGCCCCAGCATTTT
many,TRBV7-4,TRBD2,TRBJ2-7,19,CASSLKRAGLAGADYEQYF,TGTGCCAGCAGCTTAAAACGGGCGGGACTAGCGGGGGCCGACTACGAGCAGTACTTC
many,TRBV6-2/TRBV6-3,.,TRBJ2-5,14,CASSLTGDKRTQYF,TGTGCCAGCAGCTTAACCGGGGACAAGAGGACCCAGTACTTC
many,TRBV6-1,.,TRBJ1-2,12,CASMRGFYGYTF,TGTGCCAGCATGAGGGGATTCTATGGCTACACCTTC
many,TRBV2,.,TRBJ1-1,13,CASSPNVYTEAFF,TGTGCCAGCAGTCCTAACGTTTACACTGAAGCTTTCTTT
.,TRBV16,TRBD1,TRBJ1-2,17,CASSQSAGTANNYGYTF,TGTGCCAGCAGCCAATCGGCGGGGACAGCTAATAACTATGGCTACACCTTC
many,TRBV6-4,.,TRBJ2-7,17,CASRGQRGSGGIYEQYF,TGTGCCAGCAGGGGTCAGCGGGGCTCAGGGGGGATTTACGAGCAGTACTTC
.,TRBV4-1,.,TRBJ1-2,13,CASSLPQGSGYTF,TGCGCCAGCAGCCTCCCGCAGGGCTCTGGCTACACCTTC
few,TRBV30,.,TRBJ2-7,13,CAWSEQTSGEQYF,TGTGCCTGGAGTGAACAGACCTCTGGCGAGCAGTACTTC
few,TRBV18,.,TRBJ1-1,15,CASSPPRTVNTEAFF,TGTGCCAGCTCACCACCGAGGACGGTGAACACTGAAGCTTTCTTT
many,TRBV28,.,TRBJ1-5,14,CASSLDSGGQPQHF,TGTGCCAGCAGCCTAGACAGCGGGGGCCAGCCCCAGCATTTT
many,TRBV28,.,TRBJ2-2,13,CASSVLNAGELFF,TGTGCCAGCTCGGTACTTAACGCCGGGGAGCTGTTTTTT